What follows are 31 T cell receptor beta chains derived from one specimen sequenced in a study of blood T cell repertoires in COVID-19 (dated by TCRdb to the early 2020s). Library creation used the immunoSEQ multiplex PCR assay. The table was pulled from immuneACCESS by TCRdb, which kept in-frame rearrangements only. Such tables lose some clones; where checked, under half of the loss comes from unresolved V genes, and the rest has no known cause. The sample table shows around 300,000 clones, and about 91% are seen once. Jointly, the top ten make up about 1.5% of the sample. Source material: peripheral blood. The source of these receptors is a woman aged 25 to 39 with COVID-19, enrolled during active disease.

Details on this clone: The same CDR3 can be traced to other DNA sequences in this sample. This chain joins TRBV5-1 and TRBJ1-1; D gene uncertain. The V end lost 1 base, the J end lost 0 bases, and 7 bases lay between the germline ends. This CDR3 contains 14 residues. The germline gives CDR1 SGHRS, CDR2 YFSETQ. CDR3 region: CASSLTGMNTEAFF. CDR3 DNA: TGCGCCAGCAGCTTGACCGGGATGAACACTGAAGCTTTCTTT.

The J gene is TRBJ1-2, the V gene TRBV6-5; TRBD1 is a possible D gene (5 bases). This CDR3 spans 12 amino acids. CDR1 and CDR2 (germline): MNHEY, SVGAGI. The V and J ends lost 6 bases and 6 bases respectively, with 11 bases between them. CDR3 protein: CASRDPGNGYTF. The DNA for the CDR3 is TGTGCCAGCAGAGACCCAGGGAATGGCTACACCTTC.

The chain employs TRBV4-2 and TRBJ1-1, with TRBD1 identical over 7 bases. CDR3 length: 15 residues. V gave up 0 bases and J gave up 3 bases; unmatched junction bases: 4. Germline V gene lookup returns CDR1 LGHNA and CDR2 YNFKEQ. The CDR3 spells CASSQETGWDTEAFF. DNA for the CDR3: TGTGCCAGCAGCCAAGAGACAGGGTGGGACACTGAAGCTTTCTTT.

The J gene is TRBJ1-2, the V gene TRBV29-1, with D perhaps TRBD1 (5 bases). The CDR3 has 13 residues. CDR1 is SQVTM and CDR2 is ANQGSEA in the germline V gene. The germline V and J ends were trimmed by 0 bases and 3 bases, with 8 bases remaining between them. The CDR3 protein is CSVEEGGYYGYTF. The DNA of the CDR3 is TGCAGCGTTGAAGAGGGGGGTTACTATGGCTACACCTTC.

V usage is TRBV5-1 and J usage is TRBJ2-2; the match to TRBD1 covers 7 bases. The J segment lost 3 bases and the V segment lost 0 bases, leaving 8 bases of the junction unmatched. Germline V gene data show CDR1 as SGHRS and CDR2 as YFSETQ. The CDR3 consists of 17 residues. The CDR3 protein is CASSLVLTGSDTGELFF. The CDR3 region has the DNA TGCGCCAGCAGCTTGGTCCTGACAGGGTCGGACACCGGGGAGCTGTTTTTT.

V is TRBV6-1 and J is TRBJ1-5; TRBD1 aligns across 7 bases. Per germline, CDR1 MNHNS and CDR2 SASEGT. Germline trimming cut 0 bases from V and 5 bases from J; bases unmatched to any gene: 4. CDR3 length: 15 residues. Here the CDR3 reads CASSEAIQGDQPQHF. CDR3 in DNA: TGTGCCAGCAGTGAAGCCATCCAGGGGGATCAGCCCCAGCATTTT.

The V gene is TRBV27, the J gene TRBJ1-5, with a possible D match to TRBD1 (5 bases). The CDR3 loop spans 16 amino acids. Germline V lookup: CDR1 MNHEY, CDR2 SMNVEV (reference sequence). The V end lost 3 bases, the J end lost 2 bases, and 14 bases lay between the germline ends. The DNA for the CDR3 is TGTGCCAGCAGTTTGGGTTGGGGGAGGCGCAATCAGCCCCAGCATTTT. It codes for CASSLGWGRRNQPQHF.

The V and J genes are TRBV6-5 and TRBJ1-4; TRBD1 might be the D (5 bases). Deletions cut 6 bases from V and 5 bases from J, with 10 bases between. The germline V gene has CDR1 MNHEY and CDR2 SVGAGI. The CDR3 totals 13 residues. CDR3 coding DNA: TGTGCCAGCAGAGCGACAGTGAATGAAAAACTGTTTTTT. Its translation is CASRATVNEKLFF.

The chain combines TRBV28 with TRBJ2-7, with D possibly being TRBD2 (6 bases). Germline values: CDR1 MDHEN, CDR2 SYDVKM. V was clipped by 6 bases and J by 2 bases, with 11 bases between them. This CDR3 comprises 13 residues. CDR3 sequence reads: CASSLAGTYEQYV. CDR3 sequence (DNA): TGTGCCAGCAGCCTGGCGGGGACCTACGAGCAGTACGTC.

This chain links TRBV21-1 with TRBJ2-7; the D call in the table, TRBD1, was not verified against the DNA. TRBV21-1 is shown as a pseudogene. The CDR3 runs 11 residues. The CDR3 sequence is CASSNRCEQYF. CDR3 in DNA: TGTGCCAGCAGCAACAGGTGCGAGCAGTACTTC.

V usage is TRBV6-1 and J usage is TRBJ1-1; D call uncertain. The CDR3 extends over 13 amino acids. V lost 3 bases and J 6 bases, leaving 11 bases between the germline ends. Per germline, CDR1 MNHNS and CDR2 SASEGT. As DNA, the CDR3 is TGTGCCAGCAGTGACCCAGGAGGCTCTGAAGCTTTCTTT. Protein sequence: CASSDPGGSEAFF.

The chain joins TRBV19 to TRBJ1-1; D gene unclear. Per the germline V gene, CDR1 is LNHDA and CDR2 is SQIVND (reference sequence). V was pared by 6 bases and J by 4 bases, with 9 bases between. This CDR3 has 12 amino acids. CDR3 protein: CASRAGSTEAFF. The CDR3 DNA reads as TGTGCCAGTAGGGCGGGGAGCACTGAAGCTTTCTTT.

The genes are TRBV9 and TRBJ2-1; tentative D call: TRBD2 (6 bases). The CDR3 is 13 amino acids. The germline CDR1 and CDR2 sequences are SGDLS and YYNGEE. V shed 0 bases and J shed 10 bases, with 11 bases lying between them. CDR3 nucleotide sequence: TGTGCCAGCAGCGTAGTCGGGGAGGCCGAGCAGTTCTTC. Its translation: CASSVVGEAEQFF.

V is TRBV7-2 and J is TRBJ2-5; perhaps TRBD1 as D (6 bases). This CDR3 has 16 residues. V lost 2 bases and J lost 1, with 14 bases in between. CDR1 and CDR2 from the germline V gene are SGHTA and FQGNSA. The CDR3, as DNA: TGTGCCAGCAGCTTAAATCCGACAGGTTTCCAAGAGACCCAGTACTTC. Residues: CASSLNPTGFQETQYF.

The chain carries TRBV5-5 and TRBJ1-5; TRBD1 might be the D (5 bases). The V end was cut by 2 bases, the J end by 3 bases, with 15 bases between. CDR3 length equals 16 residues. The V gene's germline CDR1 is SGHKS and CDR2 YYEKEE (reference sequence). The CDR3 loop is CASSFRQHPFNQPQHF. CDR3 DNA: TGTGCCAGCAGCTTTCGACAGCACCCTTTCAATCAGCCCCAGCATTTT.

The chain joins TRBV30 to TRBJ1-6; D unclear. The CDR3 runs to 16 residues. Germline loops: CDR1 GTSNPN, CDR2 SVGIG (reference sequence). V was shortened by 3 bases and J by 3 bases, with 15 bases between the two germline ends. CDR3 protein: CAWSRGVNYYNSPLHF. In DNA, the CDR3 is TGTGCCTGGAGCCGCGGAGTTAATTACTATAATTCACCCCTCCACTTT.

V and J are TRBV2 and TRBJ2-1, with unresolved D. Germline values: CDR1 SNHLY, CDR2 FYNNEI. V lost 3 bases, J lost 5 bases, and 11 bases lay in between. The CDR3 has 14 residues. DNA of the CDR3: TGTGCCAGCAGTGAGTTTAGAGTGAACAATGAGCAGTTCTTC. This codes for CASSEFRVNNEQFF.

This chain links TRBV2 with TRBJ2-4, with D possibly being TRBD2 (7 bases). Per the germline V gene, CDR1 is SNHLY and CDR2 is FYNNEI. Trimming shortened V by 4 bases and J by 3 bases, and 25 bases separated the two germline ends. The CDR3 has 19 residues. CDR3 sequence: CASSVGGGYGLLVKNIQYF. CDR3 DNA sequence: TGTGCCAGCAGTGTTGGGGGGGGCTACGGTCTCCTAGTCAAAAACATTCAGTACTTC.

The table lists this clone with a count of one. The chain recombines TRBV7-2 with TRBJ2-1; D is uncertain. From germline, CDR1 is SGHTA and CDR2 FQGNSA. This CDR3 spans 14 amino acids. V dropped 1 base and J dropped 0 bases, with 4 bases sitting between them. The CDR3 DNA is TGTGCCAGCAGCTTAGACAGCTCCTACAATGAGCAGTTCTTC. Its translation is CASSLDSSYNEQFF.

The V gene is TRBV29-1, the J gene TRBJ2-2; the match to TRBD1 covers 11 bases. Germline values: CDR1 SQVTM, CDR2 ANQGSEA. This CDR3 is built from 14 residues. V gave up 4 bases and J gave up 9 bases; unmatched junction bases: 7. This CDR3 is CSVGDRGSHRELFF. The DNA of the CDR3 is TGCAGCGTTGGGGACAGGGGGTCCCACCGGGAGCTGTTTTTT.

The chain combines TRBV3-1 (or the pseudogene TRBV3-2) with TRBJ1-4; D remains unclear. This CDR3 spans 16 amino acids. The germline V and J ends were trimmed by 3 bases and 7 bases, with 18 bases remaining between them. Germline CDR1 and CDR2: LGHDT and YNNKEL (reference sequence). CDR3 amino acids: CASSQGRVDISEKLFF. The CDR3 DNA is TGTGCCAGCAGCCAGGGGAGGGTAGATATTAGTGAAAAACTGTTTTTT.

The chain links TRBV18 to TRBJ1-4; 8 nucleotides align to TRBD1. J gave up 0 bases and V 5 bases, and 8 bases lay outside the gene matches. The CDR3 covers 17 residues. Germline-derived CDR1 and CDR2 are KGHSH and LQKENI. The CDR3 DNA sequence: TGTGCCAGCTCAAATCGACAGGGGACTGCAACTAATGAAAAACTGTTTTTT. Translated, it gives CASSNRQGTATNEKLFF.

This clone was observed a few times. The CDR3 sequence: CASSSTGQSPLHF. CDR3 nucleotide sequence: TGTGCCAGCAGTTCGACAGGGCAATCACCCCTCCACTTT. The V and J genes are TRBV12-3 or TRBV12-4 and TRBJ1-6; TRBD1 agrees at 7 bases. J lost 10 bases, V lost 4 bases, and 4 bases had no gene match. The CDR3 extends over 13 amino acids.

V gene TRBV19 combines with J gene TRBJ1-6; D possibly corresponds to TRBD1 (6 bases). CDR1 is LNHDA, CDR2 SQIVND, per germline (reference sequence). The CDR3 contains 14 residues. V lost 6 bases to trimming and J lost 5 bases, with 11 bases between them. Written as DNA, the CDR3 is TGTGCCAGTAGCCTGGACAGAGATAATTCACCCCTCCACTTT. This codes for CASSLDRDNSPLHF. The complete variable domain, with remaining parts taken from reference TRBV19 and TRBJ1-6, reads DGGITQSPKYLFRKEGQNVTLSCEQNLNHDAMYWYRQDPGQGLRLIYYSQIVNDFQKGDIAEGYSVSREKKESFPLTVTSAQKNPTAFYLCASSLDRDNSPLHFGNGTRLTVT.

The chain couples TRBV5-1 to TRBJ2-5; D possibly corresponds to TRBD1 (6 bases). The germline CDR1 and CDR2 sequences are SGHRS and YFSETQ. Trimming cost V 2 bases and J 5 bases, with 13 bases left between them. This CDR3 is built from 14 residues. The CDR3, as DNA: TGCGCCAGCAGCTTCCGGGGCCAGGGGGAGACCCAGTACTTC. This encodes CASSFRGQGETQYF.

The chain uses TRBV6-2 or TRBV6-3 and TRBJ2-7, with 7 nucleotides matching TRBD1. The CDR3 has 16 residues. V lost 4 bases and J lost 1; bases outside the gene matches: 10. CDR1 and CDR2 (germline): MNHEY, SVGEGT. This CDR3 reads CASSSRQGTPSYEQYF. CDR3 nucleotides: TGTGCCAGCAGTTCCCGACAGGGAACACCTTCCTACGAGCAGTACTTC.

The chain carries TRBV6-5 and TRBJ1-6; 7 nucleotides agree with TRBD1. V was clipped by 7 bases and J by 7 bases; unmatched bases: 10. The CDR3 consists of 15 residues. Germline V gives CDR1 MNHEY, CDR2 SVGAGI. CDR3 residues: CASKSPQGPNSPLHF. CDR3 nucleotides: TGTGCCAGCAAATCACCACAGGGGCCCAATTCACCCCTCCACTTT.

The V gene is TRBV12-3 or TRBV12-4, the J gene TRBJ2-7, with a tentative D call TRBD1 (6 bases). CDR3 length: 13 amino acids. Trimming left V 5 bases short and J 6 bases short, with 14 bases between. CDR3 sequence reads: CASSTLEQGEQYF. The CDR3 DNA reads TGTGCCAGCAGTACCCTCGAACAGGGCGAGCAGTACTTC.

The rearrangement uses TRBV2 and TRBJ2-3, with 7 bases identical to TRBD1. V was clipped by 7 bases and J by 3 bases; unmatched bases: 7. The CDR3 runs 14 residues. Germline V gives CDR1 SNHLY, CDR2 FYNNEI. The CDR3 coding sequence is TGTGCCAGCAAAGGGGGCCTTCAGACAGATACGCAGTATTTT. Translation: CASKGGLQTDTQYF.

This chain connects TRBV7-2 to TRBJ2-5, with no clear D. V was cut by 4 bases and J by 4 bases, with 4 bases left in between. The CDR3 has 11 residues. Germline loops: CDR1 SGHTA, CDR2 FQGNSA. CDR3 region: CASSSIETQYF. CDR3 DNA: TGTGCCAGCAGCTCCATAGAGACCCAGTACTTC. Complete variable domain (other parts from reference TRBV7-2 and TRBJ2-5): GAGVSQSPSNKVTEKGKDVELRCDPISGHTALYWYRQSLGQGLEFLIYFQGNSAPDKSGLPSDRFSAERTGGSVSTLTIQRTQQEDSAVYLCASSSIETQYFGPGTRLLVL.

The J gene is TRBJ1-1, the V gene TRBV21-1. TRBV21-1 is recorded as a pseudogene. This CDR3 is 14 amino acids long. The CDR3: CASSNLPFYTEAFF. The DNA of the CDR3 is TGTGCCAGCAGCAATCTCCCTTTTTACACTGAAGCTTTCTTT.